A single sample is the source of the 16 T cell receptor beta chains below, sequenced in a study of blood T cell repertoires in COVID-19. Sequencing was performed with immunoSEQ multiplex PCR; in TCRdb, only in-frame clones are kept and a portion is missing. This sample has over 300,000 clones, with more than 75% found just once. The sample taken for sequencing was peripheral blood. The receptors were gathered from a woman in her fifties or sixties with acute or convalescent COVID-19.

With regard to this clone: This same CDR3 is encoded by further DNA sequences in the sample. This sequence joins TRBV19 and TRBJ2-7, with D possibly being TRBD2 (5 bases). In germline, CDR1 is LNHDA, CDR2 SQIVND (reference sequence). The CDR3 totals 14 residues. V was trimmed by 4 bases and J by 0 bases, leaving 10 bases between them. The CDR3 DNA sequence: TGTGCCAGTAGTACCAGCGGAAGCTCCTACGAGCAGTACTTC. Encoded protein: CASSTSGSSYEQYF.

The chain combines TRBV19 with TRBJ2-7; 12 bases fit TRBD2. CDR3 length: 15 residues. Germline CDR1 is LNHDA and CDR2 is SQIVND (reference sequence). Trimming at V came to 9 bases and at J to 0 bases, leaving 6 bases not matched to a gene. The CDR3 DNA follows: TGTGCCAGCCAACTAGCGGGAGGTAACTCCTACGAGCAGTACTTC. It is translated as CASQLAGGNSYEQYF.

The chain joins TRBV9 to TRBJ2-5; perhaps TRBD2 as D (6 bases). The germline gives CDR1 SGDLS, CDR2 YYNGEE. The V end was cut by 3 bases, the J end by 0 bases, with 12 bases between. This CDR3 region has 15 residues. CDR3 amino acids: CASSARGLNQETQYF. CDR3 nucleotides: TGTGCCAGCAGCGCACGGGGGTTAAACCAAGAGACCCAGTACTTC. The full variable domain, rest sourced from reference TRBV9 and TRBJ2-5, is DSGVTQTPKHLITATGQRVTLRCSPRSGDLSVYWYQQSLDQGLQFLIQYYNGEERAKGNILERFSAQQFPDLHSELNLSSLELGDSALYFCASSARGLNQETQYFGPGTRLLVL.

The chain joins TRBV2 to TRBJ2-2, with TRBD1 as a possible D gene (6 bases). This CDR3 has 15 amino acids. Trimming removed 7 bases at V and 3 bases at J, with 15 bases between. In germline, CDR1 is SNHLY, CDR2 FYNNEI. The CDR3 spells CASTEGPGDTGELFF. CDR3 coding DNA: TGTGCCAGCACCGAGGGACCAGGGGACACCGGGGAGCTGTTTTTT.

This chain connects TRBV9 to TRBJ2-4; perhaps TRBD2 as D (6 bases). Looked up from germline, CDR1 is SGDLS and CDR2 is YYNGEE. There are 14 residues in the CDR3. Deletions cut 4 bases from V and 3 bases from J, with 11 bases between. Here the CDR3 reads CASSKREYKNIQYF. For the CDR3, the DNA is TGTGCCAGCAGCAAACGGGAGTACAAAAACATTCAGTACTTC.

The DNA of the CDR3 is TGTGCCAGCGGGAGGACTAATGAAAAACTGTTTTTT. It is translated as CASGRTNEKLFF. The chain carries TRBV28 and TRBJ1-4; unclear D gene. CDR3 size: 12 residues. Germline lookup yields CDR1 MDHEN and CDR2 SYDVKM. V lost 8 bases to trimming and J lost 2 bases, with 6 bases between them.

The chain links TRBV27 to TRBJ1-5; D possibly corresponds to TRBD1 (6 bases). V was clipped by 8 bases and J by 4 bases, with 12 bases between them. Germline lookup yields CDR1 MNHEY and CDR2 SMNVEV (reference sequence). The CDR3 runs 13 residues. DNA for the CDR3: TGTGCCAGCTGGGGGCAGGATAATCAGCCCCAGCATTTT. This gives the protein CASWGQDNQPQHF.

The V call is TRBV3-1 (or the pseudogene TRBV3-2), the J call TRBJ2-7; 9 nucleotides line up with TRBD2. Germline CDR1 reads LGHDT; CDR2 reads YNNKEL (reference sequence). After removal of 4 bases from V and 2 bases from J, the junction contained 12 bases not matched to a gene. The CDR3 has 17 residues. The CDR3 region has the DNA TGTGCCAGCAGCCGGACAGGATGGACTAGCGATACCTACGAGCAGTACTTC. This encodes CASSRTGWTSDTYEQYF.

The rearrangement uses TRBV30 and TRBJ1-4, with D tentatively TRBD1 (6 bases). The CDR3 consists of 15 residues. The V end lost 3 bases, the J end lost 0 bases, and 11 bases lay between the germline ends. Germline CDR1 and CDR2: GTSNPN and SVGIG (reference sequence). The CDR3 sequence is CAWRGRGATNEKLFF. The CDR3 region has the DNA TGTGCCTGGAGGGGCAGGGGCGCAACTAATGAAAAACTGTTTTTT.

V is TRBV19 and J is TRBJ1-1, with a possible D match to TRBD1 (5 bases). V was shortened by 4 bases and J by 4 bases, with 10 bases between the two germline ends. The CDR3 totals 13 residues. Germline V lookup: CDR1 LNHDA, CDR2 SQIVND (reference sequence). The CDR3 DNA reads TGTGCCAGTAGTAGGGGGAGGGCCACTGAAGCTTTCTTT. This translates into CASSRGRATEAFF.

V is TRBV9 and J is TRBJ2-3, with 9 bases matching TRBD1. With V trimmed by 0 bases and J by 2 bases, 4 bases remained unmatched. Per germline, CDR1 SGDLS and CDR2 YYNGEE. CDR3 length equals 16 residues. The CDR3: CASSVERTGVTDTQYF. The CDR3 DNA sequence: TGTGCCAGCAGCGTAGAAAGGACAGGGGTCACAGATACGCAGTATTTT.

The chain links TRBV28 to TRBJ2-2; D possibly corresponds to TRBD2 (6 bases). CDR1 is MDHEN and CDR2 is SYDVKM in the germline V gene. Trimming shortened V by 2 bases and J by 1 base, and 14 bases separated the two germline ends. This CDR3 is 17 amino acids long. The CDR3 DNA reads as TGTGCCAGCAGTTTACGTAGGTGGCGGGAGAACACCGGGGAGCTGTTTTTT. Amino acids: CASSLRRWRENTGELFF.

This chain links TRBV11-2 with TRBJ2-7; perhaps TRBD2 as D (6 bases). Germline V lookup: CDR1 SGHAT, CDR2 FQNNGV. Trimming removed 3 bases from V and 1 base from J, with 16 bases in between. The CDR3 totals 16 residues. CDR3 in amino acids: CASSLDPSAFSYEQYF. The DNA for the CDR3 is TGTGCCAGCAGCTTGGATCCTAGCGCCTTTTCCTACGAGCAGTACTTC. The full variable domain, its missing parts supplied by reference TRBV11-2 and TRBJ2-7, is EAGVAQSPRYKIIEKRQSVAFWCNPISGHATLYWYQQILGQGPKLLIQFQNNGVVDDSQLPKDRFSAERLKGVDSTLKIQPAKLEDSAVYLCASSLDPSAFSYEQYFGPGTRLTVT.

This clone was seen a handful of times. The chain has TRBV5-1 and TRBJ2-7; D perhaps matches TRBD2 (6 bases). Germline values: CDR1 SGHRS, CDR2 YFSETQ. The V and J ends lost 3 bases and 5 bases respectively, with 15 bases between them. This CDR3 region has 14 residues. The CDR3 is CASSYYSSGDEQYF. The CDR3 DNA sequence: TGCGCCAGCAGCTATTACTCTTCGGGGGACGAGCAGTACTTC.

This chain joins TRBV29-1 and TRBJ1-1; 8 bases map to TRBD1. CDR1 and CDR2 (germline): SQVTM, ANQGSEA. The CDR3 has 13 residues. The V segment lost 7 bases and the J segment 4 bases; nucleotides outside the gene matches: 8. The CDR3 coding sequence is TGCAGCGGGCTGGGACAGGCGGTCACTGAAGCTTTCTTT. Translating gives CSGLGQAVTEAFF.

This clone was observed a single time. This chain joins TRBV19 and TRBJ2-5, with D perhaps TRBD2 (6 bases). The CDR3 extends over 15 amino acids. From germline, CDR1 is LNHDA and CDR2 SQIVND (reference sequence). Trimming cost V 4 bases and J 5 bases, with 17 bases left between them. CDR3 DNA sequence: TGTGCCAGTAGTAACCGGGAGCCAGGAAGGGAGACCCAGTACTTC. It is translated as CASSNREPGRETQYF.